The clone carrying this TCR beta chain was counted only a few times. The protocol was immunoSEQ multiplex PCR, while the TCRdb copy is restricted to in-frame clones and leaves out a portion. The table lists about 130,000 clones, roughly four fifths of them singletons, with under 20% in the top ten. This entry comes from a study of blood T cell repertoires in COVID-19. Study-wide background: T cells, B-cell-depleted T cells, or PBMCs provided the cDNA or gDNA that served as material.

V dropped 3 bases and J dropped 6 bases, with 19 bases sitting between them. CDR1 LGHNT and CDR2 FRNRAP come from the germline V gene. This CDR3 contains 16 residues. The study recruited people aged 18 to 89 years across about 25 US areas. Cohorts were assigned according to the clinical history that participants reported. This clonotype originated in a young man who had recovered from COVID-19. The J gene is TRBJ2-3, the V gene TRBV12-5, with D perhaps TRBD2 (5 bases). The sequenced sample consisted of PBMCs or T cells enriched from blood (not recorded which). CDR3 region: CASGFVGPRTFDTQYF. CDR3 DNA sequence: TGTGCTAGTGGTTTCGTCGGCCCTAGGACTTTCGATACGCAGTATTTT.